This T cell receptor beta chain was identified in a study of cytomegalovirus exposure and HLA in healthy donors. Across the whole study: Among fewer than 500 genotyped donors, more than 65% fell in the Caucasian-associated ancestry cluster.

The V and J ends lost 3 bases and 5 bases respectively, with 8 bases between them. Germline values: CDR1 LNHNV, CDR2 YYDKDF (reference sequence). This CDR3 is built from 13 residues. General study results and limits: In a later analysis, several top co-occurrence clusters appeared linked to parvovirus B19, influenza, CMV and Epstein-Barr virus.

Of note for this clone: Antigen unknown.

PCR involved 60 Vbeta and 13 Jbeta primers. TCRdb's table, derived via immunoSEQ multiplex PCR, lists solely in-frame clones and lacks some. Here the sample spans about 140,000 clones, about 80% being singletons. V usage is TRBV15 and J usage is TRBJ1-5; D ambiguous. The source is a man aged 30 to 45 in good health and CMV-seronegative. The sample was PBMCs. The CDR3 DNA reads TGTGCCACCAGCAGCAACCGAGATCAGCCCCAGCATTTT. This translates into CATSSNRDQPQHF.